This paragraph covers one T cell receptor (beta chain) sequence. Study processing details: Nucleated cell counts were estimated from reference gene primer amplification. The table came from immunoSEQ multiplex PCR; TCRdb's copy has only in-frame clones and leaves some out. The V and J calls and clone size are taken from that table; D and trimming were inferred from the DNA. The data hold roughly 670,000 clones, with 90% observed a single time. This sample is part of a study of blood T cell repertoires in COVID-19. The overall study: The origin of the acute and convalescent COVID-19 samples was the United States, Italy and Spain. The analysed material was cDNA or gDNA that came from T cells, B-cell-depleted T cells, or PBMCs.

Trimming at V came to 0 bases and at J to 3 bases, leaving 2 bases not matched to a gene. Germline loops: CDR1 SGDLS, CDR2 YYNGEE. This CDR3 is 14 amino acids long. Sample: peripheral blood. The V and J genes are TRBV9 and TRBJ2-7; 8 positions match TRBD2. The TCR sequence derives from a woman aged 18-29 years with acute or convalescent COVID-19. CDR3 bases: TGTGCCAGCAGCGTAGCGGGGACTAGCTACGAGCAGTACTTC. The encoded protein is CASSVAGTSYEQYF.